The 24 T cell receptor beta chains below all came from one sample that was sequenced in a study of cytomegalovirus exposure and HLA in healthy donors. Data came from immunoSEQ multiplex PCR; TCRdb stores just in-frame clones and leaves some out. The sample lists some 320,000 clones; roughly nine tenths were seen once. The sample taken for sequencing was PBMCs. These receptors were taken from a woman aged 30 to 39 in good health and CMV-seropositive.

This chain links TRBV9 with TRBJ1-2, with D perhaps matching TRBD1 (5 bases). The CDR3 has 14 residues. In germline, CDR1 is SGDLS, CDR2 YYNGEE. V was shortened by 3 bases and J by 3 bases, with 12 bases between the two germline ends. The CDR3 DNA sequence: TGTGCCAGCAGCGCTCCCGGGACCTACTATGGCTACACCTTC. It codes for CASSAPGTYYGYTF.

The chain has TRBV27 and TRBJ2-2, with D unclear. V was shortened by 6 bases and J by 0 bases, with 8 bases between the two germline ends. CDR3 size: 14 residues. The germline gives CDR1 MNHEY, CDR2 SMNVEV (reference sequence). CDR3 DNA sequence: TGTGCCAGCAGATATTTAACGAACACCGGGGAGCTGTTTTTT. It translates to CASRYLTNTGELFF.

The rearrangement uses TRBV30 and TRBJ2-7; 7 bases are a match to TRBD2. CDR1 is GTSNPN and CDR2 is SVGIG in the germline V gene (reference sequence). The CDR3 has 15 residues. V trimming: 0 bases; J trimming: 5 bases; junction bases outside the gene matches: 10. The CDR3 loop is CAWSVLGGSLHEQYF. The CDR3 coding sequence is TGTGCCTGGAGTGTTTTGGGCGGGAGTCTGCACGAGCAGTACTTC. Full variable domain (remainder filled in from reference TRBV30 and TRBJ2-7): SQTIHQWPATLVQPVGSPLSLECTVEGTSNPNLYWYRQAAGRGLQLLFYSVGIGQISSEVPQNLSASRPQDRQFILSSKKLLLSDSGFYLCAWSVLGGSLHEQYFGPGTRLTVT.

The J gene is TRBJ2-2, the V gene TRBV5-1; no reliable D call. The CDR3 spans 13 residues. Germline values: CDR1 SGHRS, CDR2 YFSETQ. Trimming took 0 bases from V and 6 from J, leaving 6 bases between them. This chain's CDR3 is CASSLAEAGELFF. CDR3 DNA sequence: TGCGCCAGCAGCTTGGCCGAGGCCGGGGAGCTGTTTTTT.

This chain uses TRBV25-1 with TRBJ1-1; D possibly corresponds to TRBD1 (5 bases). V was cut by 3 bases and J by 6 bases, with 20 bases left in between. CDR3 length: 16 amino acids. Germline CDR1 is MGHDK and CDR2 is SYGVNS. CDR3 coding DNA: TGTGCCAGCAGTGATCACGGGGCGAGTATTGGTGCTGAAGCTTTCTTT. Translated: CASSDHGASIGAEAFF. The full variable domain, completed using reference TRBV25-1 and TRBJ1-1, is EADIYQTPRYLVIGTGKKITLECSQTMGHDKMYWYQQDPGMELHLIHYSYGVNSTEKGDLSSESTVSRIRTEHFPLTLESARPSHTSQYLCASSDHGASIGAEAFFGQGTRLTVV.

This clone was picked up a small number of times. The rearrangement links TRBV6-4 to TRBJ2-2; D may be TRBD2 (5 bases). Germline lookup yields CDR1 MRHNA and CDR2 SNTAGT. CDR3 length equals 13 residues. Trimming removed 4 bases at V and 7 bases at J, with 10 bases between. CDR3 region: CASSALTNGELFF. CDR3 nucleotides: TGTGCCAGCAGTGCCCTGACTAACGGGGAGCTGTTTTTT.

The rearrangement joins TRBV7-6 to TRBJ2-3; a weak D match, TRBD1 (5 bases). V lost 1 base and J lost 2, with 10 bases in between. Germline V gene data show CDR1 as SGHVS and CDR2 as FNYEAQ. CDR3 length equals 15 residues. The CDR3 spells CASSLVSGNTDTQYF. Here the CDR3 DNA reads TGTGCCAGCAGCTTAGTTTCAGGGAACACAGATACGCAGTATTTT.

The chain combines TRBV6-1 with TRBJ1-5; the D is unclear. V was shortened by 7 bases and J by 1 base, with 8 bases between the two germline ends. CDR3 length equals 13 residues. Germline CDR1 reads MNHNS; CDR2 reads SASEGT. The CDR3 reads CASIGASNQPQHF. The CDR3, as DNA: TGTGCCAGCATAGGTGCCAGCAATCAGCCCCAGCATTTT.

This clone was recorded only once. The V gene is TRBV7-6, the J gene TRBJ2-3; 8 positions agree with TRBD2. CDR1 SGHVS and CDR2 FNYEAQ come from the germline V gene. With 1 base clipped from V and 0 bases from J, the junction kept 21 bases outside the gene matches. The CDR3 loop spans 22 amino acids. Here the CDR3 reads CASSLGWLKSQRGPSSTDTQYF. The DNA of the CDR3 is TGTGCCAGCAGCTTAGGGTGGTTAAAGAGCCAGCGGGGGCCAAGTAGCACAGATACGCAGTATTTT. The complete variable domain, with remaining parts taken from reference TRBV7-6 and TRBJ2-3, reads GAGVSQSPRYKVTKRGQDVALRCDPISGHVSLYWYRQALGQGPEFLTYFNYEAQQDKSGLPNDRFSAERPEGSISTLTIQRTEQRDSAMYRCASSLGWLKSQRGPSSTDTQYFGPGTRLTVL.

The chain links TRBV4-3 to TRBJ2-1; D is tentatively TRBD1 or TRBD2 (5 bases each). V was pared by 1 base and J by 6 bases, with 16 bases between. Germline V CDR1 and CDR2: LGHNA, YSLEER. The CDR3 has 16 amino acids. CDR3 protein: CASSQGLPLGTNEQFF. In nucleotides, the CDR3 is TGCGCCAGCAGCCAAGGCCTCCCCCTGGGGACCAATGAGCAGTTCTTC.

The CDR3 coding sequence is TGTGCCAGCAGCCGAGGACAGGGGGCGTTGGCGGGGGGCTACACCTTC. Residues: CASSRGQGALAGGYTF. The chain is built from TRBV4-2 and TRBJ1-2; TRBD1 agrees at 11 bases. V shed 4 bases, J shed 8 bases, and the junction held 12 bases outside the gene matches. Per the germline V gene, CDR1 is LGHNA and CDR2 is YNFKEQ. The CDR3 covers 16 residues.

This clone was detected only once. The genes are TRBV5-1 and TRBJ2-5; D remains unclear. Trimming removed 0 bases from V and 2 bases from J, with 8 bases in between. The germline gives CDR1 SGHRS, CDR2 YFSETQ. This CDR3 is 14 amino acids long. CDR3 in DNA: TGCGCCAGCAGCTTGGGCAAGACTCAAGAGACCCAGTACTTC. This encodes CASSLGKTQETQYF.

The chain combines TRBV6-5 with TRBJ2-3; D is ambiguous. The germline CDR1 and CDR2 sequences are MNHEY and SVGAGI. This CDR3 is 16 amino acids long. Between the trimmed V and J ends, which lost 0 bases and 2 bases, there was a span of 12 bases. The CDR3 region is CASSYSPEPTTDTQYF. CDR3 bases: TGTGCCAGCAGTTACTCGCCGGAGCCAACCACAGATACGCAGTATTTT.

The chain joins TRBV7-2 to TRBJ2-3; a weak D match, TRBD2 (5 bases). V was clipped by 5 bases and J by 6 bases, with 18 bases between them. The CDR3 spans 15 residues. CDR1 is SGHTA and CDR2 is FQGNSA in the germline V gene. CDR3 sequence reads: CASSTLAVGADTQYF. DNA of the CDR3: TGTGCCAGCAGCACTCTAGCAGTTGGAGCGGATACGCAGTATTTT.

The V and J genes are TRBV25-1 and TRBJ1-5; possibly TRBD1 for D (5 bases). The CDR3 sequence is 13 residues long. CDR1 and CDR2 from the germline V gene are MGHDK and SYGVNS. V lost 5 bases and J 9 bases, leaving 14 bases between the germline ends. The CDR3 reads CASSPGPGRPQHF. Here the CDR3 DNA reads TGTGCCAGCAGTCCGGGGCCTGGGCGGCCCCAGCATTTT.

The chain has TRBV7-9 and TRBJ2-7, with TRBD2 matching 7 bases. The CDR3 has 13 amino acids. Germline CDR1 and CDR2: SEHNR and FQNEAQ (reference sequence). Unmatched junction bases numbered 2, after V lost 4 bases and J lost 2 bases. The CDR3 is CASSSGLTYEQYF. CDR3 sequence (DNA): TGTGCCAGCAGCTCGGGACTAACCTACGAGCAGTACTTC.

J is TRBJ1-1 and V is TRBV27; a possible D gene is TRBD1 (5 bases). Trimming pared 6 bases from V and 1 base from J, leaving 27 bases between. The CDR3 sequence is 19 residues long. The germline V gene encodes CDR1 MNHEY and CDR2 SMNVEV (reference sequence). The CDR3 spells CASSIWGVPGRAENTEAFF. The CDR3 nucleotides read TGTGCCAGCAGCATTTGGGGGGTGCCGGGAAGGGCCGAGAACACTGAAGCTTTCTTT.

The CDR3 bases are TGTGCCAGCAGTTTTTTACAGGACACCTACGAGCAGTACTTC. Amino acids: CASSFLQDTYEQYF. This sequence joins TRBV28 and TRBJ2-7; D possibly corresponds to TRBD1 (5 bases). Trimming removed 3 bases at V and 2 bases at J, with 11 bases between. The CDR3 totals 14 residues. The germline V gene has CDR1 MDHEN and CDR2 SYDVKM.

V gene TRBV5-8 combines with J gene TRBJ2-1, with TRBD2 matching 7 bases. The V segment lost 1 base and the J segment 9 bases; nucleotides outside the gene matches: 4. The germline V gene has CDR1 SGHTS and CDR2 YDEGEE. The CDR3 is 13 amino acids. Here the CDR3 reads CASSLWGGTEQFF. The CDR3 bases are TGTGCCAGCAGCTTGTGGGGGGGGACTGAGCAGTTCTTC.

In its sample, this clone was seen once. The rearrangement joins TRBV12-5 to TRBJ2-3; D is unclear. Germline-derived CDR1 and CDR2 are LGHNT and FRNRAP. V was trimmed by 0 bases and J by 4 bases, leaving 8 bases between them. This CDR3 comprises 14 residues. The CDR3 region is CASGLVPRADTQYF. CDR3 sequence (DNA): TGTGCTAGTGGTTTGGTACCTAGGGCAGATACGCAGTATTTT.

Here the CDR3 reads CASSSSPPGPTIDTQYF. For the CDR3, the DNA is TGTGCCAGCAGCTCATCCCCCCCGGGACCTACAATTGATACGCAGTATTTT. The V call is TRBV13, the J call TRBJ2-3, with D perhaps being TRBD1 or TRBD2 (5 bases each). V lost 4 bases and J 6 bases, leaving 23 bases between the germline ends. Germline loops: CDR1 PRHDT, CDR2 FYEKMQ (reference sequence). The CDR3 totals 17 residues.

The chain links TRBV4-3 to TRBJ2-7; TRBD1 matches 7 bases. Per germline, CDR1 LGHNA and CDR2 YSLEER. Trimming cost V 0 bases and J 3 bases; bases outside gene matches: 2. The CDR3 is made up of 14 amino acids. The CDR3 sequence: CASSQDDRVYEQYF. DNA of the CDR3: TGCGCCAGCAGCCAAGATGACAGGGTCTACGAGCAGTACTTC.

This clone was observed a single time. The V gene is TRBV4-2, the J gene TRBJ2-2, with 9 bases lining up with TRBD2. Germline CDR1 and CDR2: LGHNA and YNFKEQ. The V and J ends lost 1 base and 6 bases, in that order; junction bases with no gene match: 3. The CDR3 loop spans 15 amino acids. Here the CDR3 DNA reads TGTGCCAGCAGCCAAGTGGCGGGGGGGCCCGGGGAGCTGTTTTTT. Protein product: CASSQVAGGPGELFF.

The V gene is TRBV29-1, the J gene TRBJ2-7; D is perhaps TRBD1 (5 bases). Trimming pared 2 bases from V and 6 bases from J, leaving 11 bases between. The CDR3 has 12 amino acids. From germline, CDR1 is SQVTM and CDR2 ANQGSEA. CDR3 nucleotides: TGCAGCGTTGAACAGGGTTCGAGCGAGCAGTACTTC. It is translated as CSVEQGSSEQYF.